This TCR beta chain was captured by sequencing in a study of T cell repertoires in cytomegalovirus infection. Study context: It was the public TCR beta signatures that indicated both CMV infection and matching HLA type. Study-wide findings and caveats: CMV-specific HLA-C-restricted TCR beta clonotypes dominated the ex vivo response. Based on cumulative public TCR beta family frequency, carriers of CMV plus the relevant HLA were identified.

The CDR3 runs to 15 residues. The trim removed 2 bases at V and 2 bases at J, leaving 6 bases unmatched. CDR1 and CDR2 from the germline V gene are DFQATT and SNEGSKA (reference sequence). TCRdb re-derived calls from the reads in MiXCR, one entry per CDR3 protein. The repertoire holds some 400,000 distinct CDR3 sequences, with roughly 30% as singletons. For this clonotype: No antigen is known for it.

This rearrangement joins TRBV20-1 to TRBJ1-5; 7 nucleotides agree with TRBD1. The source is a human donor in good health (CMV status not recorded). Some clones in this sample may be carry-over from other donors' samples. Sequencing used PBMCs. CDR3 DNA: TGCAGTGCTAGACTTGACAGGGTTGGCAATCAGCCCCAGCATTTT. The encoded protein is CSARLDRVGNQPQHF.